The clone carrying this T cell receptor (beta chain) appeared a few times. The target antigen is unknown. The ends were cut back, 5 bases at V and 2 bases at J, with 10 bases in the middle. The length of the CDR3 is 13 residues. Template switching supplied a universal primer site; unique molecular identifiers were carried on the cDNA. TCRdb used MiXCR to reprocess the 5' RACE reads, holding one entry per CDR3 protein. The table shows roughly 1.6 million distinct CDR3 sequences, with about 31% occurring only once. These data belong to a study of identical twins. Study observations and caveats: Potential partial confounding of zero-insertion analyses by invariant MAIT and iNKT cells was noted.

The receptor's source is a newborn girl in good health. The chain joins TRBV12-3 or TRBV12-4 to TRBJ2-7; TRBD2 might be the D (5 bases). Source material: cord blood. CDR3 residues: CASSVDYPYEQYF. The DNA of the CDR3 is TGTGCCAGCAGTGTTGACTATCCCTACGAGCAGTACTTC.